This T cell receptor (beta chain) came from a study of blood T cell repertoires in COVID-19. Turning to the study itself: Italy, Spain and the United States were the sources of the convalescent and acute COVID-19 samples.

Deletions cut 6 bases from V and 4 bases from J, with 15 bases between. Germline V CDR1 and CDR2: KGHDR, SFDVKD. This CDR3 spans 15 amino acids. How the authors handled the data: Amplification from reference gene primers served as the basis for estimated nucleated cell counts. TCRdb's table, derived via immunoSEQ multiplex PCR, lists solely in-frame clones and lacks some. V and J calls and clone size are given by that table; D and trimming were obtained from the DNA. This table has more than 95,000 clones, around 83% appearing once. The V gene is TRBV24-1, the J gene TRBJ2-1; the D gene is possibly TRBD2 (5 bases). The TCR originated in a woman aged 80 or older with active or convalescent COVID-19. The sample was peripheral blood. The CDR3 loop is CATSSSGRNYNEQFF. CDR3 bases: TGTGCCACCAGTTCGTCGGGAAGGAATTACAATGAGCAGTTCTTC.